Below, 19 T cell receptor beta chains from the same sample are listed, as sequenced in a study of T cell repertoires in cytomegalovirus infection (dated by TCRdb to about 2019). According to the study, the label for this sample's treatment or condition signals: in vitro stimulation with specific CMV peptide epitopes to enrich CMV-specific T cells. These reads were obtained on an Illumina HiSeq 1500. TCRdb handled the public reads itself, with Q25 trimming in fastp and clone calling in MiXCR, and kept productive beta chains. CDR3 protein duplicates are merged, each entry listing the most common genes and DNA. Counted in this sample were roughly 860,000 distinct CDR3 sequences; less than 35% of them appeared once. The ten largest clones represent around 12% of the sample. Their recognized antigens are unknown. Specimen: cultured CD8+ T cells from PBMCs, collected from culture after CMV antigen stimulation. The receptors were gathered from a human donor in good health (CMV status not recorded). Some clones in this sample may be carry-over from other donors' samples.

This clonotype was seen a handful of times. This chain links TRBV29-1 with TRBJ2-6, with 7 nucleotides matching TRBD1. Germline V gene sequence: CDR1 SQVTM, CDR2 ANQGSEA. V was pared by 6 bases and J by 4 bases, with 9 bases of the junction left unmatched. CDR3 length equals 15 residues. CDR3 bases: TGCAGCGTCACTCTACAGGGGACCGGGGCCAACGTCCTGACTTTC. It codes for CSVTLQGTGANVLTF.

This clonotype was detected a few times. The chain links TRBV7-9 to TRBJ2-7; possible D gene TRBD1, 7 bases. The CDR3 has 14 residues. V dropped 1 base and J dropped 6 bases, with 13 bases sitting between them. Germline CDR1 and CDR2: SEHNR and FQNEAQ (reference sequence). The CDR3 reads CASSLGGGGREQYV. DNA of the CDR3: TGTGCCAGCAGCTTAGGAGGAGGGGGCCGCGAGCAGTACGTC.

The J gene is TRBJ2-7, the V gene TRBV7-4, with 8 bases matching TRBD1. The CDR3 spans 15 residues. CDR1 and CDR2 from the germline V gene are SGHVT and SQSDAQ. With V trimmed by 5 bases and J by 9 bases, 15 bases remained unmatched. CDR3 sequence reads: CASSLDRAEVGWQYV. The CDR3 DNA reads as TGTGCCAGCAGCCTGGACAGGGCGGAGGTAGGATGGCAGTACGTC.

To note about this clonotype: A junction end diverges from the germline sequence, so it may reflect a read error. The rearrangement links TRBV7-6 to TRBJ1-1; possibly TRBD1 for D (6 bases). From germline, CDR1 is SGHVS and CDR2 FNYEAQ. The CDR3 is made up of 14 amino acids. Here the CDR3 DNA reads TGTGCCAGCAGACCGGACAGCCCGAACGCTGAAGCTTTCTTT. Translating it yields CASRPDSPNAEAFF.

There are a few counts of this clonotype. One end of the junction does not line up with germline, which may come from a read error. V and J are TRBV29-1 and TRBJ2-3; 8 bases align to TRBD1. The CDR3 contains 9 residues. Germline V gene data show CDR1 as SQVTM and CDR2 as ANQGSEA. CDR3 residues: CSIGQGKDF. In DNA form, the CDR3 reads TGCAGCATTGGACAGGGCAAGGATTTT.

The J gene is TRBJ2-7, the V gene TRBV27, with 7 bases lining up with TRBD1. This CDR3 is built from 14 residues. CDR1 and CDR2 (germline): MNHEY, SMNVEV (reference sequence). Germline trimming cut 4 bases from V and 3 bases from J; bases unmatched to any gene: 6. CDR3 nucleotides: TGTGCCAGCAGTTCCCACAGGACAGGCTACGAGCAGTACTTC. Protein sequence: CASSSHRTGYEQYF.

This clonotype has just a few counts. This CDR3 reads CASSLIGTGNYGYTF. DNA of the CDR3: TGTGCCAGCTCCCTTATCGGGACGGGAAACTATGGCTACACCTTC. The J gene is TRBJ1-2, the V gene TRBV27; D perhaps matches TRBD1 (5 bases). The CDR3 is 15 residues long. Germline values: CDR1 MNHEY, CDR2 SMNVEV (reference sequence). V lost 8 bases to trimming and J lost 2 bases, with 18 bases between them.

This chain uses TRBV28 with TRBJ1-2; TRBD1 matches 8 bases. After removal of 5 bases from V and 5 bases from J, the junction contained 13 bases not matched to a gene. This CDR3 comprises 16 residues. Germline-derived CDR1 and CDR2 are MDHEN and SYDVKM. The CDR3 DNA is TGTGCCAGCAGTCAAGACAGGGGTTTCCTAGCGTATGGCTACACCTTC. Translating it yields CASSQDRGFLAYGYTF.

The chain uses TRBV6-1 and TRBJ2-7, with unresolved D. Germline V gives CDR1 MNHNS, CDR2 SASEGT. The length of the CDR3 is 14 residues. Trimming cost V 2 bases and J 9 bases, with 17 bases left between them. DNA of the CDR3: TGTGCCAGCAGTGAATGGGCCCTTTCGAGTTTGCAGTACGTC. This translates into CASSEWALSSLQYV.

This clonotype has a count of ten or more. The chain combines TRBV19 with TRBJ1-5; 9 nucleotides align to TRBD1. Germline CDR1 LNHDA, CDR2 SQIVND (reference sequence). Germline trimming cut 9 bases from V and 1 base from J; bases unmatched to any gene: 10. The CDR3 totals 16 residues. CDR3 DNA: TGTGCCAGCAGCGACAGGGGGACCCGGAGCAATCAGCCCCAGCATTTT. As protein: CASSDRGTRSNQPQHF.

The rearrangement uses TRBV12-3 or TRBV12-4 and TRBJ2-4, with 7 bases identical to TRBD2. The CDR3 has 17 residues. J lost 3 bases, V lost 3 bases, and 11 bases had no gene match. The CDR3 DNA reads as TGTGCCAGCAGTTTCCTCCGTCGGGGGGACGACAAAAACATTCAGTACTTC. This translates into CASSFLRRGDDKNIQYF.

This clonotype was seen many times. V usage is TRBV24-1 and J usage is TRBJ2-1, with TRBD1 matching 11 bases. V shed 4 bases and J 5 bases; nucleotides not matched to a gene: 6. The CDR3 extends over 16 amino acids. Germline assignment: CDR1 KGHDR and CDR2 SFDVKD. CDR3 region: CATSDWDRGIDNEQFF. For the CDR3, the DNA is TGTGCCACCAGTGACTGGGACAGGGGGATCGACAATGAGCAGTTCTTC.

V is TRBV7-2 and J is TRBJ2-1, with D possibly matching TRBD1 (5 bases). Trimming stripped 7 bases from V and 4 bases from J, with 17 bases between. Germline V lookup: CDR1 SGHTA, CDR2 FQGNSA. The CDR3 consists of 15 residues. CDR3 DNA sequence: TGTGCCAGCACCCCTGGATGGGGCCTATACAATGAGCAGTTCTTC. As protein: CASTPGWGLYNEQFF. Supplemented by reference TRBV7-2 and TRBJ2-1, the full variable domain reads GAGVSQSPSNKVTEKGKDVELRCDPISGHTALYWYRQSLGQGLEFLIYFQGNSAPDKSGLPSDRFSAERTGGSVSTLTIQRTQQEDSAVYLCASTPGWGLYNEQFFGPGTRLTVL.

The V call is TRBV20-1, the J call TRBJ2-3, with D possibly called TRBD1 or TRBD2 (6 bases each). The V end was cut by 7 bases, the J end by 0 bases, with 23 bases between. The V gene's germline CDR1 is DFQATT and CDR2 SNEGSKA (reference sequence). The CDR3 extends over 17 amino acids. The CDR3 here is CSVIERGLRPSTDTQYF. The DNA for the CDR3 is TGCAGTGTTATAGAACGGGGGCTTAGACCTAGCACAGATACGCAGTATTTT.

The CDR3 DNA sequence: TGTGCCAGCAGCCGACCCGCGACAGGGATCCACGAGCAGTACTTC. It encodes CASSRPATGIHEQYF. The rearrangement uses TRBV3-1 and TRBJ2-7; 7 bases map to TRBD1. Trimming took 4 bases from V and 5 from J; bases not matched to a gene: 11. CDR1 and CDR2 from the germline V gene are LGHDT and YNNKEL (reference sequence). The CDR3 loop spans 15 amino acids.

The V and J genes are TRBV24-1 and TRBJ2-2; 7 bases match TRBD1. The CDR3 is 13 residues long. Germline V gene data show CDR1 as KGHDR and CDR2 as SFDVKD. Unmatched junction bases numbered 4, after V lost 10 bases and J lost 3 bases. In DNA, the CDR3 is TGTGCCACAAGGGACAGTGACACCGGGGAGCTGTTTTTT. This translates into CATRDSDTGELFF.

In this sample, this clonotype turned up many times. This sequence joins TRBV14 and TRBJ2-1, with D uncertain. Trimming removed 2 bases from V and 8 bases from J, with 10 bases in between. CDR3 length equals 13 residues. Per germline, CDR1 SGHDN and CDR2 FVKESK. The CDR3 sequence is CASSQSIFDEQFF. CDR3 DNA: TGTGCCAGCAGCCAATCCATATTTGATGAGCAGTTCTTC.

This clonotype was observed a few times. The chain couples TRBV6-1 to TRBJ1-2, with D unresolved. With 1 base removed from V and 5 bases from J, the gap between germline ends came to 5 bases. CDR3 length equals 12 residues. Germline V gene sequence: CDR1 MNHNS, CDR2 SASEGT. The CDR3 nucleotides read TGTGCCAGCAGTGAAGAGTTTTATGGCTACACCTTC. It specifies CASSEEFYGYTF.

The chain links TRBV4-1 to TRBJ2-2; D tentatively reads TRBD1 or TRBD2 (5 bases each). Trimming shortened V by 6 bases and J by 7 bases, and 15 bases separated the two germline ends. The CDR3 runs 14 residues. Germline values: CDR1 MGHRA, CDR2 YSYEKL. The CDR3 loop is CASSFLGRVGELFF. The CDR3 DNA sequence: TGCGCCAGCAGTTTCTTGGGGCGGGTCGGGGAGCTGTTTTTT.